Shown below are 31 T cell receptor beta chains from a single sample sequenced in a study of blood T cell repertoires in COVID-19. Using immunoSEQ multiplex PCR, the repertoire was profiled, and TCRdb retains in-frame clones only, with some absent. Among about 110,000 clones, 80% to 90% were seen once, and the ten largest hold roughly 7.9%. Sample: peripheral blood. The receptors originated from a woman of 80 years or more with active or convalescent COVID-19.

The rearrangement uses TRBV3-1 (or the pseudogene TRBV3-2) and TRBJ2-2; a weak D match, TRBD2 (5 bases). V lost 1 base to trimming and J lost 7 bases, with 7 bases between them. CDR1 LGHDT and CDR2 YNNKEL come from the germline V gene (reference sequence). The CDR3 consists of 13 residues. The CDR3 loop reads CASSQVGGGELFF. CDR3 DNA: TGTGCCAGCAGCCAAGTAGGAGGCGGGGAGCTGTTTTTT.

This chain uses TRBV7-3 with TRBJ2-3; unclear D gene. CDR3 length: 13 residues. Looked up from germline, CDR1 is SGHTA and CDR2 is FQGTGA. Trimming cost V 4 bases and J 6 bases, with 11 bases left between them. The CDR3 DNA follows: TGTGCCAGCAGCTCCCACTTCACGGATACGCAGTATTTT. It codes for CASSSHFTDTQYF. Together with reference TRBV7-3 and TRBJ2-3, the CDR3 gives the full variable domain: GAGVSQTPSNKVTEKGKYVELRCDPISGHTALYWYRQSLGQGPEFLIYFQGTGAADDSGLPNDRFFAVRPEGSVSTLKIQRTERGDSAVYLCASSSHFTDTQYFGPGTRLTVL.

The chain employs TRBV5-1 and TRBJ2-5, with TRBD1 as a possible D gene (5 bases). Trimming removed 4 bases from V and 1 base from J, with 11 bases in between. The CDR3 spans 14 residues. CDR1 is SGHRS, CDR2 YFSETQ, per germline. The CDR3 sequence is CASSPRQFQETQYF. DNA for the CDR3: TGCGCCAGCAGCCCACGACAGTTCCAAGAGACCCAGTACTTC.

This clone is a singleton in its sample. Here the CDR3 DNA reads TGTGCCAGCAGCTTCGGACAGGGCAGTCAGTCAACCCTCCACTTT. Protein: CASSFGQGSQSTLHF. The rearrangement links TRBV7-9 to TRBJ1-6; 8 bases are shared with TRBD1. This CDR3 contains 15 residues. Germline V gives CDR1 SEHNR, CDR2 FQNEAQ (reference sequence). The trim removed 3 bases at V and 14 bases at J, leaving 12 bases unmatched. Complete variable domain (other parts from reference TRBV7-9 and TRBJ1-6): DTGVSQNPRHKITKRGQNVTFRCDPISEHNRLYWYRQTLGQGPEFLTYFQNEAQLEKSRLLSDRFSAERPKGSFSTLEIQRTEQGDSAMYLCASSFGQGSQSTLHFGNGTRLTVT.

V is TRBV6-5 and J is TRBJ2-2; 9 positions match TRBD1. With V trimmed by 2 bases and J by 7 bases, 2 bases remained unmatched. The CDR3 loop spans 14 amino acids. In germline, CDR1 is MNHEY, CDR2 SVGAGI. The CDR3 spells CASSYGDRVGELFF. In nucleotides, the CDR3 is TGTGCCAGCAGTTACGGGGACAGGGTCGGGGAGCTGTTTTTT.

This chain connects TRBV4-1 to TRBJ2-1; D is uncertain. CDR1 is MGHRA, CDR2 YSYEKL, per germline. This CDR3 region has 16 residues. The germline V and J ends were trimmed by 3 bases and 0 bases, with 12 bases remaining between them. The CDR3 DNA sequence: TGCGCCAGCAGCCAGCCAGTCTTGAACTCCTACAATGAGCAGTTCTTC. This encodes CASSQPVLNSYNEQFF.

The chain combines TRBV10-3 with TRBJ2-2; 13 bases fit TRBD2. CDR3 length: 17 amino acids. The junction had 7 bases not matched to a gene; V was cut back by 2 bases and J by 7 bases. The germline gives CDR1 ENHRY, CDR2 SYGVKD. CDR3 DNA sequence: TGTGCCATCAGTGAGCTGGGACTAGCGGGGCACGGCGGGGAGCTGTTTTTT. This encodes CAISELGLAGHGGELFF.

This clone was seen once. J is TRBJ2-7 and V is TRBV7-8; 14 bases are shared with TRBD2. V trimming: 1 base; J trimming: 7 bases; junction bases outside the gene matches: 6. The CDR3 has 16 residues. Germline V CDR1 and CDR2: SGHVS, FQNEAQ. The CDR3 protein is CASSLVTSGRAKEQYF. The CDR3 DNA reads TGTGCCAGCAGCTTAGTGACTAGCGGGAGGGCCAAAGAGCAGTACTTC.

The genes are TRBV7-3 and TRBJ2-6; TRBD2 matches at 7 bases. This CDR3 has 16 residues. Germline V CDR1 and CDR2: SGHTA, FQGTGA. The V and J ends lost 4 bases and 0 bases, in that order; junction bases with no gene match: 3. CDR3 loop: CASSSSSGSGANVLTF. In DNA form, the CDR3 reads TGTGCCAGCAGCTCCTCTAGCGGCTCTGGGGCCAACGTCCTGACTTTC.

V and J are TRBV4-1 and TRBJ1-1; 9 bases fit TRBD1. Germline-derived CDR1 and CDR2 are MGHRA and YSYEKL. The V and J ends lost 3 bases and 11 bases, in that order; junction bases with no gene match: 10. This CDR3 region has 14 residues. CDR3 in amino acids: CASSHEQGAFNAFF. CDR3 DNA sequence: TGCGCCAGCAGCCATGAACAGGGGGCCTTTAATGCTTTCTTT.

The genes are TRBV6-1 and TRBJ2-7; D call uncertain. Germline-derived CDR1 and CDR2 are MNHNS and SASEGT. The CDR3 runs 14 residues. Trimming cost V 1 base and J 3 bases, with 10 bases left between them. The CDR3 sequence is CASSEVDLDYEQYF. Here the CDR3 DNA reads TGTGCCAGCAGTGAAGTAGACCTAGACTACGAGCAGTACTTC.

This clone was seen more than once but under ten times. J is TRBJ2-3 and V is TRBV11-1; TRBD2 is a possible D gene (5 bases). The CDR3 consists of 14 residues. Germline CDR1 and CDR2: SGHAT and FQDESV (reference sequence). Trimming shortened V by 5 bases and J by 1 base, and 10 bases separated the two germline ends. This CDR3 is CASSPREGTDTQYF. CDR3 in DNA: TGTGCCAGCAGCCCCCGGGAAGGCACAGATACGCAGTATTTT.

The V gene is TRBV9, the J gene TRBJ2-7; TRBD2 agrees at 10 bases. After removal of 2 bases from V and 7 bases from J, the junction contained 6 bases not matched to a gene. The CDR3 sequence is 14 residues long. Germline lookup yields CDR1 SGDLS and CDR2 YYNGEE. CDR3 residues: CASSVRSGREEQYF. CDR3 sequence (DNA): TGTGCCAGCAGCGTTCGGAGCGGGAGGGAAGAGCAGTACTTC.

This clone turned up a few times. The chain combines TRBV5-6 with TRBJ1-6, with a possible D match to TRBD1 (5 bases). V was shortened by 4 bases and J by 3 bases, with 11 bases between the two germline ends. The germline V gene encodes CDR1 SGHDT and CDR2 YYEEEE. The CDR3 totals 15 residues. For the CDR3, the DNA is TGTGCCAGCAGCGCAGTAACAGGCTATAATTCACCCCTCCACTTT. This encodes CASSAVTGYNSPLHF.

V is TRBV4-1 and J is TRBJ1-2; D remains ambiguous. With 3 bases removed from V and 5 bases from J, the gap between germline ends came to 16 bases. The CDR3 is made up of 15 amino acids. Germline CDR1 reads MGHRA; CDR2 reads YSYEKL. CDR3: CASSHGGGRVYGYTF. CDR3 nucleotides: TGCGCCAGCAGCCACGGTGGTGGTCGGGTTTATGGCTACACCTTC.

The chain links TRBV5-1 to TRBJ2-7; 9 positions match TRBD1. V lost 1 base to trimming and J lost 4 bases; unmatched junction nucleotides: 9. The CDR3 covers 16 residues. The germline V gene has CDR1 SGHRS and CDR2 YFSETQ. The CDR3 spells CASSLWAGTGSYEQYF. CDR3 bases: TGCGCCAGCAGCTTGTGGGCCGGGACAGGGAGTTACGAGCAGTACTTC.

V is TRBV28 and J is TRBJ2-5; 15 nucleotides align to TRBD2. CDR3 size: 17 residues. V lost 5 bases and J lost 10; bases outside the gene matches: 14. The germline V gene encodes CDR1 MDHEN and CDR2 SYDVKM. The CDR3 spells CASSPPGLAGGLEGQYF. CDR3 bases: TGTGCCAGCAGTCCCCCAGGACTAGCGGGAGGGCTCGAGGGCCAGTACTTC.

V is TRBV28 and J is TRBJ1-2; D is ambiguous. Germline CDR1 MDHEN, CDR2 SYDVKM. V was shortened by 5 bases and J by 4 bases, with 5 bases between the two germline ends. The CDR3 covers 11 residues. CDR3 region: CASSAGYGYTF. As DNA, the CDR3 is TGTGCCAGCAGTGCGGGCTATGGCTACACCTTC.

V gene TRBV7-3 combines with J gene TRBJ2-1, with 9 bases lining up with TRBD2. V shed 3 bases, J shed 8 bases, and the junction held 8 bases outside the gene matches. CDR1 and CDR2 from the germline V gene are SGHTA and FQGTGA. The CDR3 loop spans 15 amino acids. CDR3 DNA: TGTGCCAGCAGCTTGGGACTAGCAGGTACCGATGAGCAGTTCTTC. Translation: CASSLGLAGTDEQFF.

This rearrangement joins TRBV27 to TRBJ2-3; 9 bases line up with TRBD2. Germline V gives CDR1 MNHEY, CDR2 SMNVEV (reference sequence). This CDR3 region has 14 residues. The CDR3 region is CATRGLALEDTQYF. The CDR3 DNA follows: TGTGCAACACGCGGACTAGCGTTGGAGGATACGCAGTATTTT.

The V gene is TRBV12-3 or TRBV12-4, the J gene TRBJ2-7, with a possible D match to TRBD1 (5 bases). V lost 4 bases to trimming and J lost 6 bases, with 13 bases between them. The CDR3 is 13 amino acids. CDR3 sequence (DNA): TGTGCCAGCAGTTCCTTAGGAAGGGGCGAGCAGTACTTC. Translated, it gives CASSSLGRGEQYF.

The V call is TRBV7-2, the J call TRBJ1-2; 7 bases line up with TRBD1. Unmatched junction bases numbered 8, after V lost 5 bases and J lost 2 bases. The CDR3 contains 15 residues. Germline-derived CDR1 and CDR2 are SGHTA and FQGNSA. CDR3 amino acids: CASSGMTGPNYGYTF. In DNA, the CDR3 is TGTGCCAGCAGCGGTATGACAGGGCCCAACTATGGCTACACCTTC. The variable domain in full, with the rest retrieved from reference TRBV7-2 and TRBJ1-2, is GAGVSQSPSNKVTEKGKDVELRCDPISGHTALYWYRQSLGQGLEFLIYFQGNSAPDKSGLPSDRFSAERTGGSVSTLTIQRTQQEDSAVYLCASSGMTGPNYGYTFGSGTRLTVV.

The genes are TRBV27 and TRBJ1-2, with D tentatively TRBD1 (6 bases). Germline lookup yields CDR1 MNHEY and CDR2 SMNVEV (reference sequence). The CDR3 is 16 residues long. The V end was cut by 6 bases, the J end by 3 bases, with 20 bases between. CDR3 sequence: CASSRDQQGFHYGYTF. The CDR3 nucleotides are TGTGCCAGCAGCAGAGATCAACAGGGCTTTCACTATGGCTACACCTTC.

V and J are TRBV11-2 and TRBJ1-1; a weak D match, TRBD1 (6 bases). The CDR3 covers 13 residues. Trimming stripped 6 bases from V and 11 bases from J, with 19 bases between. The germline CDR1 and CDR2 sequences are SGHAT and FQNNGV. CDR3 sequence (DNA): TGTGCCAGCAGACTACAGCAGGGGAACGCGGCTTTCTTT. Translated: CASRLQQGNAAFF.

The chain joins TRBV18 to TRBJ2-1; 7 bases agree with TRBD1. Germline V CDR1 and CDR2: KGHSH, LQKENI. V lost 0 bases, J lost 6 bases, and 5 bases stayed unmatched. This CDR3 is 15 amino acids long. The CDR3 DNA reads TGTGCCAGCTCACCACCAAGCGGACAGGCCAATGAGCAGTTCTTC. It yields the protein CASSPPSGQANEQFF.

The V gene is TRBV5-1, the J gene TRBJ1-4; no reliable D call. The CDR3 runs to 15 residues. Germline CDR1 reads SGHRS; CDR2 reads YFSETQ. Trimming left V 0 bases short and J 7 bases short, with 13 bases between. The chain's CDR3 is CASSLGGWYGEKLFF. The CDR3 DNA reads as TGCGCCAGCAGCTTGGGAGGGTGGTATGGTGAAAAACTGTTTTTT. Variable domain in full (rest from reference TRBV5-1 and TRBJ1-4): KAGVTQTPRYLIKTRGQQVTLSCSPISGHRSVSWYQQTPGQGLQFLFEYFSETQRNKGNFPGRFSGRQFSNSRSEMNVSTLELGDSALYLCASSLGGWYGEKLFFGSGTQLSVL.

V is TRBV27 and J is TRBJ2-1; D might be TRBD2 (6 bases). Germline values: CDR1 MNHEY, CDR2 SMNVEV (reference sequence). Trimming cost V 2 bases and J 7 bases, with 12 bases left between them. CDR3 size: 14 residues. The CDR3 sequence is CASSLTGVDNEQFF. CDR3 in DNA: TGTGCCAGCAGTTTAACGGGAGTGGATAATGAGCAGTTCTTC.

The chain is built from TRBV18 and TRBJ2-1; 11 bases agree with TRBD2. CDR3 length equals 16 residues. CDR1 is KGHSH, CDR2 LQKENI, per germline. The V gene end was trimmed by 6 bases and the J gene end by 3 bases; junction bases not matched to a gene: 7. The DNA for the CDR3 is TGTGCCAGCTCCCCTGTCGGGACTAGCGGCTACAATGAGCAGTTCTTC. It encodes CASSPVGTSGYNEQFF.

The rearrangement uses TRBV10-3 and TRBJ1-3; no firm D call. The V gene lost 2 bases and the J gene lost 0 bases, with 8 bases spanning the gap. There are 15 residues in the CDR3. Germline values: CDR1 ENHRY, CDR2 SYGVKD. CDR3 in amino acids: CAISESGGSGNTIYF. CDR3 DNA sequence: TGTGCCATCAGTGAGAGCGGAGGCTCTGGAAACACCATATATTTT.

The rearrangement uses TRBV9 and TRBJ2-3, with D perhaps TRBD2 (5 bases). Germline V CDR1 and CDR2: SGDLS, YYNGEE. The CDR3 is made up of 16 amino acids. Trimming removed 3 bases from V and 1 base from J, with 15 bases in between. The CDR3 DNA reads as TGTGCCAGCAGCGCACATGCGGGTCCGGGCACAGATACGCAGTATTTT. Translating it yields CASSAHAGPGTDTQYF.

The chain recombines TRBV5-1 with TRBJ2-7; 7 nucleotides match TRBD1. CDR3 length: 14 residues. CDR1 and CDR2 (germline): SGHRS, YFSETQ. The ends lost 3 bases at V and 4 bases at J; junction bases unmatched: 7. As DNA, the CDR3 is TGCGCCAGCAGCTCGACAGGGTCCTCTTACGAGCAGTACTTC. This codes for CASSSTGSSYEQYF. Complete variable domain (other parts from reference TRBV5-1 and TRBJ2-7): KAGVTQTPRYLIKTRGQQVTLSCSPISGHRSVSWYQQTPGQGLQFLFEYFSETQRNKGNFPGRFSGRQFSNSRSEMNVSTLELGDSALYLCASSSTGSSYEQYFGPGTRLTVT.